The 9 T cell receptor beta chains reported below all come from one sample, sequenced in a study of molecular identifiers for immune sequencing clone quantification (dated by TCRdb to the late 2010s). The method was PCR. This sample was sequenced with an Illumina HiSeq 4000. The public reads were quality trimmed at Q25 with fastp and then assembled into clones with MiXCR by TCRdb, keeping productive beta chains. Rows are unified per CDR3 protein, each entry keeping the most common DNA and genes. This sample is represented by around 480,000 distinct CDR3 sequences; around 21% of them were singletons. Approximately 0.84% of the sample belongs to the ten largest clones. The sequenced sample was naive CD8+ T cells from blood, with Jurkat cell RNA spiked in. The sample's cell subset or site label, in plain terms: FACS-sorted CD8+CD4-CCR7+CD45RA+ naive T cells. These receptors all come from a human donor in good health. Some libraries in this study had Jurkat cell RNA spiked in.

This clonotype was seen more than once but under ten times. The chain combines TRBV4-3 with TRBJ1-1; possibly TRBD1 for D (5 bases). Germline lookup yields CDR1 LGHNA and CDR2 YSLEER. Trimming removed 0 bases at V and 11 bases at J, with 19 bases between. The CDR3 extends over 15 amino acids. CDR3 DNA: TGCGCCAGCAGCCAAGATTGGCTGGGACGGCCCGAGGCTTTCTTT. Protein: CASSQDWLGRPEAFF.

This clonotype was counted between two and nine times. The chain carries TRBV6-5 and TRBJ2-3; D possibly corresponds to TRBD1 (6 bases). The CDR3 has 17 amino acids. With 4 bases removed from V and 3 bases from J, the gap between germline ends came to 20 bases. Germline V gene sequence: CDR1 MNHEY, CDR2 SVGAGI. Written as DNA, the CDR3 is TGTGCCAGCAGTTCGGACGTCACAGGGTTGATAACAGATACGCAGTATTTT. Translated: CASSSDVTGLITDTQYF.

The J gene is TRBJ2-2, the V gene TRBV4-3; the D call may be TRBD1 or TRBD2 (5 bases each). The CDR3 is 15 residues long. Germline lookup yields CDR1 LGHNA and CDR2 YSLEER. Between the trimmed V and J ends, which lost 3 bases and 7 bases, there was a span of 15 bases. This CDR3 is CASSHLSRDGGELFF. Here the CDR3 DNA reads TGCGCCAGCAGCCACTTATCCAGGGACGGCGGGGAGCTGTTTTTT.

This clonotype occurred a few times. This rearrangement joins TRBV21-1 to TRBJ1-1. TRBV21-1 is an annotated pseudogene. The CDR3 consists of 14 residues. The chain's CDR3 is CASPGEGRGTEAFF. As DNA, the CDR3 is TGTGCCAGCCCAGGGGAGGGTCGAGGCACTGAAGCTTTCTTT.

Details on this clonotype: A much larger clone lies one base from this, so it may be a read error. V gene TRBV12-3 or TRBV12-4 combines with J gene TRBJ1-4; possibly TRBD1 for D (6 bases). The CDR3 covers 14 residues. V lost 5 bases, J lost 8 bases, and 15 bases lay in between. The CDR3: CASSRRGPREKLFF. Written as DNA, the CDR3 is TGTGCCAGCAGTAGACGGGGGCCTAGGGAAAAACTGTTTTTT.

The table lists this clonotype with a few counts. CDR3 sequence (DNA): TGCAGCGTTGAAGGGGAGGACGCAAAGTACGAGCAGTACTTC. Translation gives CSVEGEDAKYEQYF. This chain joins TRBV29-1 and TRBJ2-7; perhaps TRBD2 as D (6 bases). Germline loops: CDR1 SQVTM, CDR2 ANQGSEA. CDR3 length: 14 amino acids. The V end was cut by 1 base, the J end by 4 bases, with 14 bases between.

This CDR3 is CASSFQTIQRENTEAFF. CDR3 nucleotides: TGTGCCAGCAGCTTCCAAACCATTCAACGGGAGAACACTGAAGCTTTCTTT. The V call is TRBV7-8, the J call TRBJ1-1; D not resolved. V shed 3 bases and J shed 1 base, with 18 bases lying between them. Per germline, CDR1 SGHVS and CDR2 FQNEAQ. The CDR3 is 17 amino acids.

At least ten counts were recorded for this clonotype. The J gene is TRBJ2-7, the V gene TRBV23-1; 8 bases agree with TRBD2. TRBV23-1 is labeled an ORF, and its function is uncertain. The V segment lost 1 base and the J segment 2 bases; nucleotides outside the gene matches: 7. This CDR3 has 16 residues. The CDR3 DNA reads as TGCGCCAGCAGTCAATGTACCGGGAGGGGAGCCTACGAGCAGTACTTC. Translation gives CASSQCTGRGAYEQYF.

As DNA, the CDR3 is TGCAGTGCTAGATCAATAGCGGGAGGACCCTACGAGCAGTACTTC. Translated, it gives CSARSIAGGPYEQYF. The chain employs TRBV20-1 and TRBJ2-7, with 10 nucleotides matching TRBD2. Trimming took 2 bases from V and 2 from J; bases not matched to a gene: 6. Germline-derived CDR1 and CDR2 are DFQATT and SNEGSKA (reference sequence). The CDR3 extends over 15 amino acids.